Presented here are 11 T cell receptor beta chains from one specimen sequenced in a study of blood T cell repertoires in COVID-19. Assay: immunoSEQ multiplex PCR; the TCRdb copy retains only in-frame clones and omits some. The repertoire holds fewer than 200,000 clones, with under 80% as singletons. The specimen was peripheral blood. These receptors were taken from a woman of 80 years or more with acute or convalescent COVID-19.

As to this clone: The junction does not match germline at one end; this may be a read error. The chain carries TRBV25-1 and TRBJ1-1; 7 bases line up with TRBD1. The CDR3 runs to 11 residues. CDR1 is MGHDK and CDR2 is SYGVNS in the germline V gene. The CDR3 sequence: CASSAGQDPRF. Here the CDR3 DNA reads TGTGCCAGCAGTGCAGGACAGGATCCGCGCTTT. Full variable domain (outside the CDR3, taken from reference TRBV25-1 and TRBJ1-1): EADIYQTPRYLVIGTGKKITLECSQTMGHDKMYWYQQDPGMELHLIHYSYGVNSTEKGDLSSESTVSRIRTEHFPLTLESARPSHTSQYLCASSAGQDPRFGQGTRLTVV.

This clone has a single count. V gene TRBV7-9 combines with J gene TRBJ2-7, with no clear D. The CDR3 runs 13 residues. The V gene lost 4 bases and the J gene lost 3 bases, with 10 bases spanning the gap. Germline assignment: CDR1 SEHNR and CDR2 FQNEAQ (reference sequence). The CDR3 DNA reads as TGTGCCAGCAGCTCCGACACTGGCTACGAGCAGTACTTC. Protein product: CASSSDTGYEQYF.

In this sample, this clone turned up a few times. This sequence joins TRBV5-1 and TRBJ2-4; 9 bases match TRBD2. With 3 bases clipped from V and 6 bases from J, the junction kept 7 bases outside the gene matches. The CDR3 sequence is 15 residues long. From germline, CDR1 is SGHRS and CDR2 YFSETQ. In DNA, the CDR3 is TGCGCCAGCAGCTACCCGCGGGAGGGCGCAAACATTCAGTACTTC. The encoded protein is CASSYPREGANIQYF.

The chain combines TRBV30 with TRBJ1-3; TRBD1 agrees at 7 bases. With 8 bases clipped from V and 2 bases from J, the junction kept 6 bases outside the gene matches. The CDR3 extends over 13 amino acids. Germline CDR1 GTSNPN, CDR2 SVGIG (reference sequence). CDR3 sequence: CARGGTAGNTIYF. CDR3 sequence (DNA): TGTGCCCGGGGCGGGACAGCTGGAAACACCATATATTTT. Full variable domain (remainder filled in from reference TRBV30 and TRBJ1-3): SQTIHQWPATLVQPVGSPLSLECTVEGTSNPNLYWYRQAAGRGLQLLFYSVGIGQISSEVPQNLSASRPQDRQFILSSKKLLLSDSGFYLCARGGTAGNTIYFGEGSWLTVV.

Regarding this clone: This clone may be a read error of a much larger clone one base away. This rearrangement joins TRBV7-9 to TRBJ1-3, with unresolved D. CDR1 and CDR2 (germline): SEHNR, FQNEAQ (reference sequence). The CDR3 contains 14 residues. V was trimmed by 1 base and J by 0 bases, leaving 4 bases between them. CDR3 nucleotide sequence: TGTGCCAGCAGCTTAGTCAGCTCTGGAAACACCATATATTTT. It specifies CASSLVSSGNTIYF.

The gene calls are TRBV18 and TRBJ2-3; the D is unclear. V was clipped by 0 bases and J by 0 bases, with 4 bases between them. Germline CDR1 reads KGHSH; CDR2 reads LQKENI. This CDR3 contains 14 residues. CDR3 region: CASSPPPSTDTQYF. The CDR3 DNA sequence: TGTGCCAGCTCACCACCCCCTAGCACAGATACGCAGTATTTT.

This rearrangement joins TRBV27 to TRBJ2-3; 8 bases are shared with TRBD2. The CDR3 consists of 16 residues. Germline V gene data show CDR1 as MNHEY and CDR2 as SMNVEV (reference sequence). V gave up 6 bases and J gave up 3 bases; unmatched junction bases: 11. CDR3 coding DNA: TGTGCCAGCAGAGGCCTTTCGGTAGCGGGAACAGATACGCAGTATTTT. This encodes CASRGLSVAGTDTQYF.

This clone was counted ten times or more. The J gene is TRBJ2-6, the V gene TRBV28; D perhaps matches TRBD1 (5 bases). V was cut by 6 bases and J by 2 bases, with 14 bases left in between. There are 16 residues in the CDR3. Germline V lookup: CDR1 MDHEN, CDR2 SYDVKM. DNA for the CDR3: TGTGCCAGCAGGCTACTCCAGGGTGCTGGGGCCAACGTCCTGACTTTC. Amino acids: CASRLLQGAGANVLTF.

The chain recombines TRBV7-9 with TRBJ2-3; no definite D call. V lost 2 bases and J lost 0, with 6 bases in between. Germline values: CDR1 SEHNR, CDR2 FQNEAQ (reference sequence). This CDR3 is 14 amino acids long. The CDR3 nucleotides read TGTGCCAGCAGCTTATCCCAAAGCACAGATACGCAGTATTTT. It encodes CASSLSQSTDTQYF.

This clone was seen a single time. This chain links TRBV11-2 with TRBJ2-3; possibly TRBD2 for D (6 bases). Trimming cost V 2 bases and J 4 bases, with 13 bases left between them. This CDR3 is 15 amino acids long. Germline V gene sequence: CDR1 SGHAT, CDR2 FQNNGV. CDR3 loop: CASSLRYGSSDTQYF. The DNA for the CDR3 is TGTGCCAGCAGCTTACGGTACGGGAGTTCAGATACGCAGTATTTT.

The rearrangement links TRBV27 to TRBJ2-1; TRBD2 agrees at 11 bases. The CDR3 runs 15 residues. V lost 5 bases, J lost 6 bases, and 6 bases stayed unmatched. The germline gives CDR1 MNHEY, CDR2 SMNVEV (reference sequence). In DNA form, the CDR3 reads TGTGCCAGCAGTAACTCCGGGACTAGCGGCAATGAGCAGTTCTTC. The encoded protein is CASSNSGTSGNEQFF.